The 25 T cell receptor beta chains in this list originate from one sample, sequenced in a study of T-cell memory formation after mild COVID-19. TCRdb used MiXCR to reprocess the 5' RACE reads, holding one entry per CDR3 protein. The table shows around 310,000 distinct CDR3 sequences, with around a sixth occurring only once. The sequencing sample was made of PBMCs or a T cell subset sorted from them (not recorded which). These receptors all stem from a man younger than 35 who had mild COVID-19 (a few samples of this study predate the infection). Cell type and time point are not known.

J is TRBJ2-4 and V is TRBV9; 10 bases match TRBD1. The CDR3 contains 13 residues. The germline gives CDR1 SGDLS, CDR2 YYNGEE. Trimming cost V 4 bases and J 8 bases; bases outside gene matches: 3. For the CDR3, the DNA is TGTGCCAGCAGCCCTGGACAGGGGGACATTCAGTACTTC. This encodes CASSPGQGDIQYF.

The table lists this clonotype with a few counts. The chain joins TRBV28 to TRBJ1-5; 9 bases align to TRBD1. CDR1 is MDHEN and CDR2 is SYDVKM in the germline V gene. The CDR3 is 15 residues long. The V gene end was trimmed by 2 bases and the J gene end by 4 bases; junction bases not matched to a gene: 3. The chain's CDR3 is CASSLVDRGNQPQHF. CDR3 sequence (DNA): TGTGCCAGCAGTTTAGTGGACAGGGGAAATCAGCCCCAGCATTTT.

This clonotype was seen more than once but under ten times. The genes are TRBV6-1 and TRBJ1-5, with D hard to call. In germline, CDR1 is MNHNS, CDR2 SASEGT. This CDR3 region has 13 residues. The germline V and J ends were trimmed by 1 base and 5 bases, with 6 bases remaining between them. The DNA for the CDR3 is TGTGCCAGCAGTGAAGTTTCTGATCAGCCCCAGCATTTT. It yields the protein CASSEVSDQPQHF.

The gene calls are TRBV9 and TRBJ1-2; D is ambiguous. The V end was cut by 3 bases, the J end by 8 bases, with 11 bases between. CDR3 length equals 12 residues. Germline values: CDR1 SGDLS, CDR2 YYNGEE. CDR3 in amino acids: CASSARNRGYTF. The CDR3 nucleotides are TGTGCCAGCAGCGCCAGGAACAGAGGCTACACCTTC.

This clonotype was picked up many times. Written as DNA, the CDR3 is TGCGCCAGCAGCCGAGAGGTGGTAGAGACCCAGTACTTC. Protein product: CASSREVVETQYF. The chain employs TRBV5-1 and TRBJ2-5, with D unclear. Trimming pared 4 bases from V and 4 bases from J, leaving 11 bases between. The CDR3 length is 13 residues. Germline V gene data show CDR1 as SGHRS and CDR2 as YFSETQ.

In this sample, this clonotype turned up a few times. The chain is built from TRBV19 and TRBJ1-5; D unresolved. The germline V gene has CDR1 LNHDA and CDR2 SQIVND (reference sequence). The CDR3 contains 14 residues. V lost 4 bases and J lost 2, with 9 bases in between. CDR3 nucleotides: TGTGCCAGTAGTACGTACAGCGGCAATCAGCCCCAGCATTTT. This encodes CASSTYSGNQPQHF.

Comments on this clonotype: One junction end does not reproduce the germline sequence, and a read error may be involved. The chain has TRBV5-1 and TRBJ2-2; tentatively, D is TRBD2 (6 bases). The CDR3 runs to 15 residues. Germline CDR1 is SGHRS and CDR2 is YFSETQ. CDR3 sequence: CASSLGTLSTGGLFF. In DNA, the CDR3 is TGCGCCAGCAGCTTGGGGACTCTAAGCACCGGGGGGCTGTTTTTT.

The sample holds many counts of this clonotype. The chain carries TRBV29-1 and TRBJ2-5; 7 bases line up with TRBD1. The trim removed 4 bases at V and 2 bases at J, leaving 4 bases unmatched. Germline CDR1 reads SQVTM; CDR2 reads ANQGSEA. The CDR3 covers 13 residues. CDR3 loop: CSVGQGSQETQYF. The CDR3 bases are TGCAGCGTTGGACAGGGTTCTCAAGAGACCCAGTACTTC.

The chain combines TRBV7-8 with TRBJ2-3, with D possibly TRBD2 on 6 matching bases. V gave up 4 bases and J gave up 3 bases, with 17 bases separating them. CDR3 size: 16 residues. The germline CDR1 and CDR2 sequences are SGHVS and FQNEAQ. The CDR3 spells CASSSQLGRGTDTQYF. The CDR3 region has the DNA TGTGCCAGCAGCTCACAACTCGGACGGGGGACAGATACGCAGTATTTT.

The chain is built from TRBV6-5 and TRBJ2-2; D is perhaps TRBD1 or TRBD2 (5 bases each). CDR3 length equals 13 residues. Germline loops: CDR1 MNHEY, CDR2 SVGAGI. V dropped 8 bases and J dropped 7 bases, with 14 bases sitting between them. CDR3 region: CASRRGAGGELFF. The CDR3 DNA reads TGTGCCAGCCGGAGAGGGGCGGGCGGGGAGCTGTTTTTT.

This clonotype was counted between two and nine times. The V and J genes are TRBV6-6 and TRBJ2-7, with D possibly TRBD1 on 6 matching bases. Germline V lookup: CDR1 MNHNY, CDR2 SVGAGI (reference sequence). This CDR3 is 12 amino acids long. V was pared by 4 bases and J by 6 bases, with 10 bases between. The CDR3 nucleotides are TGTGCCAGCAGTTCCGACAGGTGCGAGCAGTACTTC. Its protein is CASSSDRCEQYF.

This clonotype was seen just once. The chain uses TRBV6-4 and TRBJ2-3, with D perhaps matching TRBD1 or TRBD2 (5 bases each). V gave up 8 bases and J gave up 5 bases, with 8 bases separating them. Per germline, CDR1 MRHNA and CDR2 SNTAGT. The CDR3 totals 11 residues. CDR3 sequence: CASGTGDTQYF. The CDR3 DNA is TGTGCCAGCGGGACGGGAGATACGCAGTATTTT.

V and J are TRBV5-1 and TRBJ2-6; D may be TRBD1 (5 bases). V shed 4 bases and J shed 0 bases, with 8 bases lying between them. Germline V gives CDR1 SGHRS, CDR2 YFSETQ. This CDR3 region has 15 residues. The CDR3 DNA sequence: TGCGCCAGCAGCATGGACACCTCTGGGGCCAACGTCCTGACTTTC. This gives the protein CASSMDTSGANVLTF. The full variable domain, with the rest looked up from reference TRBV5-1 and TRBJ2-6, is KAGVTQTPRYLIKTRGQQVTLSCSPISGHRSVSWYQQTPGQGLQFLFEYFSETQRNKGNFPGRFSGRQFSNSRSEMNVSTLELGDSALYLCASSMDTSGANVLTFGAGSRLTVL.

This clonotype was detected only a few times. The CDR3 region is CASSQGQLYNSPLHF. Here the CDR3 DNA reads TGTGCCAGCAGCCAAGGACAGCTCTATAATTCACCCCTCCACTTT. The chain combines TRBV3-1 with TRBJ1-6; weak D call: TRBD1 (5 bases). Germline V gene data show CDR1 as LGHDT and CDR2 as YNNKEL (reference sequence). The CDR3 totals 15 residues. Trimming shortened V by 1 base and J by 3 bases, and 7 bases separated the two germline ends. Looking up the rest from reference TRBV3-1 and TRBJ1-6 gives the full variable domain: DTAVSQTPKYLVTQMGNDKSIKCEQNLGHDTMYWYKQDSKKFLKIMFSYNNKELIINETVPNRFSPKSPDKAHLNLHINSLELGDSAVYFCASSQGQLYNSPLHFGNGTRLTVT.

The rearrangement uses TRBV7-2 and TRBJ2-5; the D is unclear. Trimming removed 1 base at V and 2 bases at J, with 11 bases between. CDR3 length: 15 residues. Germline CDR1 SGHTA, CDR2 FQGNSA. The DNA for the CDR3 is TGTGCCAGCAGCTTAGTGCTCAGCATACAAGAGACCCAGTACTTC. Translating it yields CASSLVLSIQETQYF.

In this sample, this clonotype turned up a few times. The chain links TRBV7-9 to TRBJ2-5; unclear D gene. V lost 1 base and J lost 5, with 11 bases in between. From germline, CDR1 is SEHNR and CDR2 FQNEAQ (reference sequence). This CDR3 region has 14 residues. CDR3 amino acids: CASSLVVQSETQYF. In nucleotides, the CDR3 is TGTGCCAGCAGCTTAGTCGTCCAGAGCGAGACCCAGTACTTC.

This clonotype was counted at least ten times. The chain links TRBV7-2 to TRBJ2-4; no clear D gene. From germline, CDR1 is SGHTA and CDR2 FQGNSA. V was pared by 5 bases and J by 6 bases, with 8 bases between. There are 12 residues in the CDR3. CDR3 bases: TGTGCCAGCAGCCCAGTGGGAAACATTCAGTACTTC. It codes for CASSPVGNIQYF.

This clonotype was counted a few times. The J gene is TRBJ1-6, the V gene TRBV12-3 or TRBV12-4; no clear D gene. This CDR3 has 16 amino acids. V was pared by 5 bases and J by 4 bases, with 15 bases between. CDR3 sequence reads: CASSPYTRQYNSPLHF. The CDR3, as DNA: TGTGCCAGCAGTCCGTACACCCGACAATATAATTCACCCCTCCACTTT.

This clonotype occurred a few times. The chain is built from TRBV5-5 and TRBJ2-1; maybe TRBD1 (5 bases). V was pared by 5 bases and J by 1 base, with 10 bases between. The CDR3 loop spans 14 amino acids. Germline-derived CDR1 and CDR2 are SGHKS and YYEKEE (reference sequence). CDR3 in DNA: TGTGCCAGCAGACAAGACAGTTCCTACAATGAGCAGTTCTTC. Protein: CASRQDSSYNEQFF. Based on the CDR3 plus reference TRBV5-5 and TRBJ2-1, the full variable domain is DAGVTQSPTHLIKTRGQQVTLRCSPISGHKSVSWYQQVLGQGPQFIFQYYEKEERGRGNFPDRFSARQFPNYSSELNVNALLLGDSALYLCASRQDSSYNEQFFGPGTRLTVL.

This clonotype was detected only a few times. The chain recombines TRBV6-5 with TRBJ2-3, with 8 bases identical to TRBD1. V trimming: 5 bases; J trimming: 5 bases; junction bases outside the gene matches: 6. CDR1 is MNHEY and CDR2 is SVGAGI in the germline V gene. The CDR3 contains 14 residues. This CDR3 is CASSRTGMIDTQYF. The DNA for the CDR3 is TGTGCCAGCAGTCGGACAGGGATGATAGATACGCAGTATTTT.

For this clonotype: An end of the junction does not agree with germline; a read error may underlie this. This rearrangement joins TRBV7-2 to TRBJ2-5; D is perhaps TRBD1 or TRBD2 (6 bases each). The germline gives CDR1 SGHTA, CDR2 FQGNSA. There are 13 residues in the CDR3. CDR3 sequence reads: CASSSRGEDTQYF. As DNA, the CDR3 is TGTGCCAGCAGCTCAAGGGGGGAAGACACCCAGTACTTC.

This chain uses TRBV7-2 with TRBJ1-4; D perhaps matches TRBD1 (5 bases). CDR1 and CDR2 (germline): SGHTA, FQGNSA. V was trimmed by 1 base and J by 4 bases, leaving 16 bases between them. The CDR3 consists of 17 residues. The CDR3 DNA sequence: TGTGCCAGCAGCTTAGTATATGGGACCGAGTATAATGAAAAACTGTTTTTT. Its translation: CASSLVYGTEYNEKLFF.

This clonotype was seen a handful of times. The chain's CDR3 is CASSKGQENQPQHF. DNA of the CDR3: TGTGCCAGCAGTAAAGGACAGGAGAATCAGCCCCAGCATTTT. V usage is TRBV2 and J usage is TRBJ1-5; TRBD1 aligns across 7 bases. CDR3 length: 14 residues. V shed 5 bases and J 4 bases; nucleotides not matched to a gene: 5. Per the germline V gene, CDR1 is SNHLY and CDR2 is FYNNEI.

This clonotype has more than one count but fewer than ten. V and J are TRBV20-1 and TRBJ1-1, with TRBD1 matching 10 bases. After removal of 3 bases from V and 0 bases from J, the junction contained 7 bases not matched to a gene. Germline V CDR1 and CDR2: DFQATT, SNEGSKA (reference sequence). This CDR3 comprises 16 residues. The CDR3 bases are TGCAGTGCTAGCCACGGACAGGGGGGAATGAACACTGAAGCTTTCTTT. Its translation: CSASHGQGGMNTEAFF.

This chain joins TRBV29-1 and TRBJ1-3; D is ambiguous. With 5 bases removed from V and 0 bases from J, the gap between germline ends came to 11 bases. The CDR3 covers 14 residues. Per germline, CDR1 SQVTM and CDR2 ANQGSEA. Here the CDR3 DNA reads TGCAGCGTTCTCGGAGAGAGCTCTGGAAACACCATATATTTT. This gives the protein CSVLGESSGNTIYF.